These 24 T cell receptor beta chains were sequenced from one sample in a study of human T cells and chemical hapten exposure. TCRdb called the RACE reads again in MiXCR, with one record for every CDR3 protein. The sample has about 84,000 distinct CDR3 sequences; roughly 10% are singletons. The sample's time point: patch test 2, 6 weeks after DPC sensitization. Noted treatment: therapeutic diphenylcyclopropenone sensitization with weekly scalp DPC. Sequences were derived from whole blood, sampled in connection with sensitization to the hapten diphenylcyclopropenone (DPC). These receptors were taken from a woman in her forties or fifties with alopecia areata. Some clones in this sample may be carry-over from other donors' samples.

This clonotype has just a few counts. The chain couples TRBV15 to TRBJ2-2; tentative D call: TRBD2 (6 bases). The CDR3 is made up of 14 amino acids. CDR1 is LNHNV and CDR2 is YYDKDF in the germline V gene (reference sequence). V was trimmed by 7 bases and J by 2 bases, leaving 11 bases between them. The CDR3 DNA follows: TGTGCCACCAAAGGCGGGATAAACACCGGGGAGCTGTTTTTT. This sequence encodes CATKGGINTGELFF.

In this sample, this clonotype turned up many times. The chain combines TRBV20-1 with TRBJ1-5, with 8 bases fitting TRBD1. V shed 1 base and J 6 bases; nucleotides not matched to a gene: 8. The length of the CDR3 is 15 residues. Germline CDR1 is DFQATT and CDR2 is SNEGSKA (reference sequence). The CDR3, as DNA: TGCAGTGCTAGAGTCGGACAGGGAGACCTTCAGCCCCAGCATTTT. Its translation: CSARVGQGDLQPQHF.

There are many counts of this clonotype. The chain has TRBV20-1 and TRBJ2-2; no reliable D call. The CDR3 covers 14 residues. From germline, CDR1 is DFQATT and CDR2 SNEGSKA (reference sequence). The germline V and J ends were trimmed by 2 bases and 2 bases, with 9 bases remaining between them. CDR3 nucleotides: TGCAGTGCTAGAACGCCTACTAACACCGGGGAGCTGTTTTTT. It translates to CSARTPTNTGELFF.

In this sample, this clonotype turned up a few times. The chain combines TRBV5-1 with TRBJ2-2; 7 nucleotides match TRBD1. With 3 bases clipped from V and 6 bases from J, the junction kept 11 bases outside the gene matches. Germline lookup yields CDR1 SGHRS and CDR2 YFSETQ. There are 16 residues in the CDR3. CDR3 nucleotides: TGCGCCAGCAGCTCCCCGACAGGGTATGGTGCCGGGGAGCTGTTTTTT. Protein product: CASSSPTGYGAGELFF.

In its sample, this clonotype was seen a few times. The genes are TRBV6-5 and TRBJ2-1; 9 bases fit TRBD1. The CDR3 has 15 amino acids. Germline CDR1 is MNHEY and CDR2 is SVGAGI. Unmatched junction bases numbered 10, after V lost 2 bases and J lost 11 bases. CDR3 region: CASSYGGTGSGQQFF. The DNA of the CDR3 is TGTGCCAGCAGTTACGGGGGGACAGGGTCAGGTCAGCAGTTCTTC.

The CDR3 sequence is CASSKGMVGQPQHF. Here the CDR3 DNA reads TGTGCCAGCTCCAAAGGGATGGTAGGTCAGCCCCAGCATTTT. The rearrangement joins TRBV25-1 to TRBJ1-5; no definite D call. V was trimmed by 8 bases and J by 6 bases, leaving 17 bases between them. The CDR3 totals 14 residues. Germline V gene sequence: CDR1 MGHDK, CDR2 SYGVNS.

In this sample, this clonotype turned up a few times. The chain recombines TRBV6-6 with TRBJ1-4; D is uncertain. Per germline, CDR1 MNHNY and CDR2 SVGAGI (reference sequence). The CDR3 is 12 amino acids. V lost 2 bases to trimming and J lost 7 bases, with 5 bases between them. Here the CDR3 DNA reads TGTGCCAGCAGTTACGTCGGTGAAAAACTGTTTTTT. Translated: CASSYVGEKLFF.

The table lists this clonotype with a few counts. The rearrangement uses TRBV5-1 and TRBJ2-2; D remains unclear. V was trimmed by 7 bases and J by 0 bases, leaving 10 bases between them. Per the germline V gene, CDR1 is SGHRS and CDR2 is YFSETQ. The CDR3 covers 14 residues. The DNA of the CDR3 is TGCGCCAGCGCTGGCGTCGCGAACACCGGGGAGCTGTTTTTT. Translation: CASAGVANTGELFF.

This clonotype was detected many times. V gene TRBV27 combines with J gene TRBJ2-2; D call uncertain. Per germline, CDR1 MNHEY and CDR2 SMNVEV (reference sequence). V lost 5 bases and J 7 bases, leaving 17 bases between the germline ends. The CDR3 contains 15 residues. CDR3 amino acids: CASSPYMGVGGELFF. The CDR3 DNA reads TGTGCCAGCAGTCCCTACATGGGTGTAGGCGGGGAGCTGTTTTTT.

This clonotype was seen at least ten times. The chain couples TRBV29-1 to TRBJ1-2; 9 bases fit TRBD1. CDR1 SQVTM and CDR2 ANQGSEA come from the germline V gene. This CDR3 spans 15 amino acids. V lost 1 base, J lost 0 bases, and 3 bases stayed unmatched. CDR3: CSVEGTGDTNYGYTF. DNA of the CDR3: TGCAGCGTTGAAGGGACAGGGGATACTAACTATGGCTACACCTTC. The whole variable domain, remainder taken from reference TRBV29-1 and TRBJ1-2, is SAVISQKPSRDICQRGTSLTIQCQVDSQVTMMFWYRQQPGQSLTLIATANQGSEATYESGFVIDKFPISRPNLTFSTLTVSNMSPEDSSIYLCSVEGTGDTNYGYTFGSGTRLTVV.

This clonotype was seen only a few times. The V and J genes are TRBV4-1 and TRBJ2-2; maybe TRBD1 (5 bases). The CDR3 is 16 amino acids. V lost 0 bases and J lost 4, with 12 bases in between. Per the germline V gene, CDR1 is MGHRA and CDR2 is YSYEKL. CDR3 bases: TGCGCCAGCAGCCAAGAAGGTGAAAGGGGCACCGGGGAGCTGTTTTTT. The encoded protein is CASSQEGERGTGELFF.

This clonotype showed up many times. The CDR3 protein is CSARSPGVGNTIYF. The DNA for the CDR3 is TGCAGTGCTAGGTCCCCTGGGGTAGGAAACACCATATATTTT. This rearrangement joins TRBV20-1 to TRBJ1-3; D unresolved. V was cut by 3 bases and J by 4 bases, with 13 bases left in between. The germline gives CDR1 DFQATT, CDR2 SNEGSKA (reference sequence). CDR3 length equals 14 residues.

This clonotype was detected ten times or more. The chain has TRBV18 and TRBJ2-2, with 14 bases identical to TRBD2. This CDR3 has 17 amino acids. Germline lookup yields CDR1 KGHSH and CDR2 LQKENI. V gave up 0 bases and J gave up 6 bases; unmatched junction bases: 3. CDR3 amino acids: CASSPPGLAGGAGELFF. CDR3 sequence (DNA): TGTGCCAGCTCACCACCCGGACTAGCGGGAGGCGCCGGGGAGCTGTTTTTT. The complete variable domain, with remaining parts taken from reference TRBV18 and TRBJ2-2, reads NAGVMQNPRHLVRRRGQEARLRCSPMKGHSHVYWYRQLPEEGLKFMVYLQKENIIDESGMPKERFSAEFPKEGPSILRIQQVVRGDSAAYFCASSPPGLAGGAGELFFGEGSRLTVL.

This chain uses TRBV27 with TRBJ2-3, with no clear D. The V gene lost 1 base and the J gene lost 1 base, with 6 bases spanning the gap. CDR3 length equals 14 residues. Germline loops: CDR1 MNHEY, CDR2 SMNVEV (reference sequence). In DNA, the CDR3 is TGTGCCAGCAGTTTATACGGTGGCACAGATACGCAGTATTTT. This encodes CASSLYGGTDTQYF.

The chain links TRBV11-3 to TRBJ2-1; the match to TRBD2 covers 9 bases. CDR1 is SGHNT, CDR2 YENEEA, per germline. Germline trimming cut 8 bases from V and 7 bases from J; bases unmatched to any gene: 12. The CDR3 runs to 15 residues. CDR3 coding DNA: TGTGCCAGCTCGACTAGCGGTATAAAAGGTAATGAGCAGTTCTTC. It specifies CASSTSGIKGNEQFF.

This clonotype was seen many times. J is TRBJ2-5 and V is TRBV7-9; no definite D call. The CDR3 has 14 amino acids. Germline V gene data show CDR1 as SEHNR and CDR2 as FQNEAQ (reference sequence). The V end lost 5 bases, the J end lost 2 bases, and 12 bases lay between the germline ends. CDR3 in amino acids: CASSPRSAQETQYF. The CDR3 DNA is TGTGCCAGCAGCCCACGCTCAGCGCAAGAGACCCAGTACTTC.

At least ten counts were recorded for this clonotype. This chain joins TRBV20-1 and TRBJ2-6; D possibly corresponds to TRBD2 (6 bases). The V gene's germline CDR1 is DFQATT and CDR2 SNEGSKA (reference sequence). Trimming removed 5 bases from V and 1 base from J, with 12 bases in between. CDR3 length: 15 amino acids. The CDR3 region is CSAQSGGSGANVLTF. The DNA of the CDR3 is TGCAGTGCTCAATCCGGGGGTTCTGGGGCCAACGTCCTGACTTTC.

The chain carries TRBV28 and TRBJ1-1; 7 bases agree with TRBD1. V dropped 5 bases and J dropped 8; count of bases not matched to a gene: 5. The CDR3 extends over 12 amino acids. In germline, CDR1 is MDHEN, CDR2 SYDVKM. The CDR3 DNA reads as TGTGCCAGCAGTGGAGGGGGCAGAGAAGCTTTCTTT. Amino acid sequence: CASSGGGREAFF.

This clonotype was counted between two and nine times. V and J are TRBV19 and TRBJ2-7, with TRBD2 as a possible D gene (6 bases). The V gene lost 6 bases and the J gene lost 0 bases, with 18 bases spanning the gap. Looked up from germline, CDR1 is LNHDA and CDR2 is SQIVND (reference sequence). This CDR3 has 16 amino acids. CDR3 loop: CASSPGTGRSSYEQYF. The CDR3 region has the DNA TGTGCCAGTAGCCCAGGGACGGGGAGGAGCTCCTACGAGCAGTACTTC.

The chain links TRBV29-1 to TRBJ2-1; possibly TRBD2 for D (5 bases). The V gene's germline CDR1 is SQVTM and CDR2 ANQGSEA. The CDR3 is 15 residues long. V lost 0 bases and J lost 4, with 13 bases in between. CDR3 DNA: TGCAGCGTTGAAGATAGCCTGCTAGCATACAATGAGCAGTTCTTC. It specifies CSVEDSLLAYNEQFF.

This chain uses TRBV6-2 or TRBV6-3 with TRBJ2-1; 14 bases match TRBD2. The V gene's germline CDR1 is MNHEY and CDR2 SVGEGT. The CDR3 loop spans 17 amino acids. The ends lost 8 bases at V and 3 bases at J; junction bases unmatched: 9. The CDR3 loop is CASEKGLAGVGYNEQFF. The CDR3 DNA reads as TGTGCCAGCGAAAAGGGACTAGCGGGAGTTGGCTACAATGAGCAGTTCTTC.

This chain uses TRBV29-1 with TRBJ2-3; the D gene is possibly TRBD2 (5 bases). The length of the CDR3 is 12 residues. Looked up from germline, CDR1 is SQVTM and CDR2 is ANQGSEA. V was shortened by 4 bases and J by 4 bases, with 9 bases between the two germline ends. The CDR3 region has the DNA TGCAGCGTTGCGAGGGAACCAGATACGCAGTATTTT. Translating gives CSVAREPDTQYF.

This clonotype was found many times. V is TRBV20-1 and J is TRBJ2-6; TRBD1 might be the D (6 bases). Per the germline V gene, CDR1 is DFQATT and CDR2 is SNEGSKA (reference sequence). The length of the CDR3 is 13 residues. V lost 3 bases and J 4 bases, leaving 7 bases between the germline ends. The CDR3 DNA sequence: TGCAGTGCTAGCAGGGGAGGGGCCAACGTCCTGACTTTC. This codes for CSASRGGANVLTF.

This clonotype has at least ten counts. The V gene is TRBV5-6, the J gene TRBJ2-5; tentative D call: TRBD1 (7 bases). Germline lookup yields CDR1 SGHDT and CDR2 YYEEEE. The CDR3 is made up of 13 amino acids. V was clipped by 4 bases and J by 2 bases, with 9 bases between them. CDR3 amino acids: CASSPGGQETQYF. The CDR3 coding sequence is TGTGCCAGCAGCCCAGGGGGGCAAGAGACCCAGTACTTC.